The TCR beta chain under discussion was sequenced for a study of vaccination and CD4 T cells after COVID-19. The treatment was: roughly nine-day PBMC culture with coronavirus spike peptide pools or control peptides (ViraFEST assay). Comments on this clonotype: Its specificity is not known.

The junction had 3 bases not matched to a gene; V was cut back by 8 bases and J by 0 bases. Germline CDR1 reads DFQATT; CDR2 reads SNEGSKA (reference sequence). The CDR3 totals 13 residues. An Oncomine TCR Beta short-read assay was used to sequence the DNA from cultured CD4+ T cells. MiXCR was run by TCRdb on the PCR reads, yielding one entry per CDR3 protein. The sample has about 19,000 distinct CDR3 sequences, 65% to 80% seen once. The sequencing used CD4+ T cells from blood, cultured in vitro, collected after SARS-CoV-2 vaccination. The TCR originated in a human donor who received a COVID-19 vaccine. The chain combines TRBV20-1 with TRBJ2-4, with 8 bases matching TRBD1. The CDR3 DNA reads TGCAGTCTCAGGGGGCTAGCCAAAAACATTCAGTACTTC. This sequence encodes CSLRGLAKNIQYF.